The rows below give T cell receptor beta chains drawn from one sample of a study of blood T cells in healthy people across ages. TCRdb passed the 5' RACE reads through MiXCR, listing each CDR3 protein once. The sample shows some 900,000 distinct CDR3 sequences, more than 25% of them seen only once. Sequencing input: blood. The receptors were gathered from a woman older than 75 in good health. Each CDR3 is given with its conserved first and last residue. A D gene is named only where the DNA matches it firmly. The size of a clone is reported for some rows only, either as once, few or many, or as a class for expanded clones.

d_call: TRBD1; clone_size: -; j_call: TRBJ1-6; v_call: TRBV5-4; cdr3_aa: CASSSTQGASSPLHF; cdr3_nt: TGTGCCAGCAGCAGCACACAGGGGGCCAGTTCACCCCTCCACTTT
d_call: TRBD1; clone_size: many; j_call: TRBJ2-4; v_call: TRBV28; cdr3_aa: CASSSAGQGNIQYF; cdr3_nt: TGTGCCAGCAGTTCCGCGGGACAGGGGAACATTCAGTACTTC
d_call: TRBD1; clone_size: few; j_call: TRBJ2-4; v_call: TRBV7-8; cdr3_aa: CASSPQGIAAKNIQYF; cdr3_nt: TGTGCCAGCAGCCCACAGGGGATTGCAGCCAAAAACATTCAGTACTTC
d_call: TRBD1; clone_size: -; j_call: TRBJ1-5; v_call: TRBV19; cdr3_aa: CASSTLDRGSNQPQHF; cdr3_nt: TGTGCCAGTAGTACCCTCGACAGGGGGAGCAATCAGCCCCAGCATTTT
d_call: TRBD1; clone_size: many; j_call: TRBJ1-1; v_call: TRBV20-1; cdr3_aa: CSAKGANTEAFF; cdr3_nt: TGCAGTGCTAAGGGGGCGAACACTGAAGCTTTCTTT
d_call: -; clone_size: many; j_call: TRBJ1-1; v_call: TRBV3-1; cdr3_aa: CASSRNRDEAFF; cdr3_nt: TGTGCCAGCAGCAGGAACAGGGATGAAGCTTTCTTT
d_call: TRBD2; clone_size: -; j_call: TRBJ2-7; v_call: TRBV5-1; cdr3_aa: CASSWRAGTYEQYF; cdr3_nt: TGCGCCAGCAGCTGGAGAGCGGGAACCTACGAGCAGTACTTC
d_call: TRBD1; clone_size: -; j_call: TRBJ2-3; v_call: TRBV12-3/TRBV12-4; cdr3_aa: CASSYDRGRADAQYF; cdr3_nt: TGTGCCAGCAGTTACGACAGGGGAAGAGCAGATGCGCAATATTTT
d_call: -; clone_size: many; j_call: TRBJ2-6; v_call: TRBV29-1; cdr3_aa: CSVDLISGANVLTF; cdr3_nt: TGCAGCGTCGATCTTATCTCTGGGGCCAACGTCCTGACTTTC
d_call: TRBD1; clone_size: many; j_call: TRBJ1-6; v_call: TRBV7-2; cdr3_aa: CASSPGTGTSNSPLHF; cdr3_nt: TGTGCCAGCAGCCCCGGGACAGGGACGTCTAATTCACCCCTCCACTTT
d_call: -; clone_size: -; j_call: TRBJ2-2; v_call: TRBV19; cdr3_aa: CASSLDMRGTGELFF; cdr3_nt: TGTGCCAGTAGTCTCGACATGCGAGGCACCGGGGAGCTGTTTTTT
d_call: -; clone_size: -; j_call: TRBJ1-2; v_call: TRBV20-1; cdr3_aa: CSARERGDYGYTF; cdr3_nt: TGCAGTGCTAGAGAAAGGGGGGACTATGGCTACACCTTC
d_call: -; clone_size: -; j_call: TRBJ1-2; v_call: TRBV20-1; cdr3_aa: CSASQVYGYTF; cdr3_nt: TGCAGTGCTAGCCAGGTCTATGGCTACACCTTC
d_call: TRBD2; clone_size: once; j_call: TRBJ2-2; v_call: TRBV12-3/TRBV12-4; cdr3_aa: CASSQPTSGRSGELFF; cdr3_nt: TGTGCCAGCAGTCAACCGACTAGCGGGAGATCTGGGGAGCTGTTTTTT
d_call: -; clone_size: many; j_call: TRBJ2-3; v_call: TRBV7-2; cdr3_aa: CASSSGEFIDTQYF; cdr3_nt: TGTGCCAGCAGCTCCGGGGAATTTATAGATACGCAGTATTTT
d_call: -; clone_size: -; j_call: TRBJ1-1; v_call: TRBV5-1; cdr3_aa: CASSPRGQGEAFF; cdr3_nt: TGCGCCAGCAGCCCTCGGGGGCAAGGTGAAGCTTTCTTT
d_call: -; clone_size: -; j_call: TRBJ2-1; v_call: TRBV18; cdr3_aa: CASSPSGARNNEQFF; cdr3_nt: TGTGCCAGCTCACCTTCCGGGGCCAGGAACAATGAGCAGTTCTTC
d_call: -; clone_size: many; j_call: TRBJ1-5; v_call: TRBV20-1; cdr3_aa: CSAQTGSYSNQPQHF; cdr3_nt: TGCAGTGCCCAAACAGGGAGTTATAGCAATCAGCCCCAGCATTTT
d_call: -; clone_size: many; j_call: TRBJ1-5; v_call: TRBV12-3/TRBV12-4; cdr3_aa: CASSRSIDTGFSNQPQHF; cdr3_nt: TGTGCCAGCAGTCGTTCGATAGATACAGGTTTTAGCAATCAGCCCCAGCATTTT
d_call: -; clone_size: -; j_call: TRBJ1-1; v_call: TRBV29-1; cdr3_aa: CSVASRRVEAFF; cdr3_nt: TGCAGCGTTGCTAGTCGGAGGGTTGAAGCTTTCTTT